Described below is a single T cell receptor (beta chain) sequence and its context. The antigen remains undetermined. These data belong to a study of Ad26.COV2.S vaccination and SARS-CoV-2 variants. Study-wide results and caveats: Vaccine recipients posted higher spike-specific TCR breadth than their placebo counterparts. Reported post-vaccination CD8+ and CD4+ T cell responses to spike showed substantial breadth. TCR breadth and depth estimates may have understated total T cell responses.

Sequencing was performed with immunoSEQ multiplex PCR; in TCRdb, only in-frame clones are kept and a portion is missing. The sample records over 400,000 clones, about 92% being singletons. Treatment here: approximately 18 received Ad26.COV2.S at low or high dose, single or two shots; about 5 received placebo; per-sample allocation not given. Sampling occurred on day 63 after the first vaccine or placebo injection. The germline V gene encodes CDR1 LNHNV and CDR2 YYDKDF (reference sequence). CDR3 length: 16 residues. Unmatched junction bases numbered 4, after V lost 5 bases and J lost 0 bases. This receptor was identified in a person aged 18 to 59 who received the Ad26.COV2.S COVID-19 vaccine or a placebo. The chain uses TRBV15 and TRBJ1-5, with 10 nucleotides matching TRBD1. Specimen: peripheral blood, collected in a trial of Ad26.COV2.S vaccine versus placebo. The CDR3 sequence is CATSGQGGLSNQPQHF. In nucleotides, the CDR3 is TGTGCCACCAGCGGACAGGGGGGACTTAGCAATCAGCCCCAGCATTTT.